This record concerns one T cell receptor beta chain sequence. The data derive from a study of blood T cell repertoires in COVID-19. Authors' analysis steps: Nucleated cell number was recorded as an estimate derived from reference gene primer amplification. Data came from immunoSEQ multiplex PCR; TCRdb stores just in-frame clones and leaves some out. That table gives V, J and clone size, and the DNA gave D and trimming. The sample records about 400,000 clones, around 86% being singletons. From germline, CDR1 is MNHEY and CDR2 SMNVEV (reference sequence). The CDR3 runs 19 residues. The V and J ends lost 6 bases and 2 bases, in that order; junction bases with no gene match: 17.

Sequencing was carried out using peripheral blood. This clonotype originated in a woman between 25 and 40 years old with active or convalescent COVID-19. The chain uses TRBV27 and TRBJ1-2, with 11 bases identical to TRBD1. For the CDR3, the DNA is TGTGCCAGCAGCCCGATAGCCGGGACAGGGGGTTTGACAAACTATGGCTACACCTTC. Translating gives CASSPIAGTGGLTNYGYTF.